This T cell receptor (beta chain) was observed in a study of OX40 agonist ivuxolimab in advanced cancers. CDR1 is SEHNR and CDR2 is FQNEAQ in the germline V gene (reference sequence). Trimming pared 2 bases from V and 1 base from J, leaving 11 bases between. The CDR3 runs to 15 residues. The data were produced by immunoSEQ multiplex PCR, yet TCRdb's version contains in-frame clones alone and is incomplete. Among tens of thousands of clones listed, 70% to 80% were seen once. The TCR was taken from an adult with an advanced solid tumor such as melanoma, head and neck, liver or kidney cancer. The starting material was CD4+ or CD8+ T cells sorted from blood, obtained in a trial of the OX40 agonist ivuxolimab. This chain joins TRBV7-9 and TRBJ1-2; D is ambiguous. CDR3 bases: TGTGCCAGCAGCTTACAAGACGGATATAACTATGGCTACACCTTC. Translation gives CASSLQDGYNYGYTF.